This passage covers 5 T cell receptor beta chains from one sample sequenced in a study of blood T cell repertoires in COVID-19. Clones were read by immunoSEQ multiplex PCR, and TCRdb kept only the in-frame ones, dropping some. Of 430,000 or so clones listed, around 90% are singletons. The sample was peripheral blood. These receptors all come from a man younger than 35 with COVID-19, enrolled during active disease.

The chain couples TRBV5-6 to TRBJ1-1, with a tentative D call TRBD1 (5 bases). Germline V gene sequence: CDR1 SGHDT, CDR2 YYEEEE. The CDR3 is 12 residues long. The V end lost 4 bases, the J end lost 3 bases, and 7 bases lay between the germline ends. The DNA of the CDR3 is TGTGCCAGCAGCCAACAGGACACTGAAGCTTTCTTT. Its translation: CASSQQDTEAFF.

V is TRBV10-2 and J is TRBJ2-1; D gene uncertain. The CDR3 extends over 13 amino acids. The germline CDR1 and CDR2 sequences are WSHSY and SAAADI. The germline V and J ends were trimmed by 6 bases and 4 bases, with 10 bases remaining between them. This CDR3 is CASSRNSYNEQFF. CDR3 bases: TGCGCCAGCAGCAGGAACTCTTACAATGAGCAGTTCTTC.

The chain has TRBV5-1 and TRBJ1-5, with 7 bases that match TRBD1. CDR1 and CDR2 from the germline V gene are SGHRS and YFSETQ. The length of the CDR3 is 14 residues. V lost 6 bases to trimming and J lost 7 bases; unmatched junction nucleotides: 10. The CDR3 loop reads CASKPGTADQPQHF. In nucleotides, the CDR3 is TGCGCCAGCAAACCCGGGACAGCGGACCAGCCCCAGCATTTT.

V and J are TRBV15 and TRBJ2-2, with TRBD1 identical over 7 bases. The V gene end was trimmed by 2 bases and the J gene end by 5 bases; junction bases not matched to a gene: 8. Germline V gives CDR1 LNHNV, CDR2 YYDKDF (reference sequence). CDR3 length: 16 amino acids. Here the CDR3 reads CATSRKTGRGTGELFF. The CDR3 DNA follows: TGTGCCACCAGCAGAAAGACAGGGCGTGGGACCGGGGAGCTGTTTTTT.

This sequence joins TRBV19 and TRBJ2-3; D is perhaps TRBD1 (6 bases). Trimming removed 3 bases at V and 2 bases at J, with 12 bases between. Per the germline V gene, CDR1 is LNHDA and CDR2 is SQIVND (reference sequence). This CDR3 contains 15 residues. Here the CDR3 reads CASSISGVTTDTQYF. CDR3 bases: TGTGCCAGTAGTATTTCAGGGGTTACCACAGATACGCAGTATTTT.